These 16 T cell receptor beta chains were sequenced from one sample in a study of blood T cell repertoires in COVID-19. Repertoires were generated with immunoSEQ multiplex PCR, while TCRdb's copy carries only in-frame clones and drops some. The table has tens of thousands of clones, 80% to 90% seen once. The sample taken for sequencing was peripheral blood. These TCRs come from a middle-aged man with COVID-19, enrolled during active disease.

V gene TRBV5-1 combines with J gene TRBJ1-6, with 9 bases that match TRBD1. The trim removed 1 base at V and 10 bases at J, leaving 6 bases unmatched. Per germline, CDR1 SGHRS and CDR2 YFSETQ. This CDR3 spans 15 amino acids. The CDR3 loop reads CASSLSGTGLSPLHF. CDR3 DNA: TGCGCCAGCAGCTTGTCGGGGACAGGGTTATCACCCCTCCACTTT.

This rearrangement joins TRBV30 to TRBJ1-6, with TRBD1 identical over 8 bases. This CDR3 contains 15 residues. J was trimmed by 11 bases and V by 3 bases; bases with no gene match: 12. Per the germline V gene, CDR1 is GTSNPN and CDR2 is SVGIG (reference sequence). The CDR3 sequence is CAWSHRQGLGPPLHF. CDR3 DNA sequence: TGTGCCTGGAGCCATAGACAGGGGTTGGGCCCACCCCTCCACTTT.

The chain couples TRBV7-2 to TRBJ2-7, with 10 positions matching TRBD2. CDR3 length: 15 amino acids. V gave up 2 bases and J gave up 7 bases; unmatched junction bases: 8. Germline-derived CDR1 and CDR2 are SGHTA and FQGNSA. Written as DNA, the CDR3 is TGTGCCAGCAGCTTAAAAGCGGGAGGGCCGCAAGAGCAGTACTTC. It encodes CASSLKAGGPQEQYF. The variable domain in full, with the rest retrieved from reference TRBV7-2 and TRBJ2-7, is GAGVSQSPSNKVTEKGKDVELRCDPISGHTALYWYRQSLGQGLEFLIYFQGNSAPDKSGLPSDRFSAERTGGSVSTLTIQRTQQEDSAVYLCASSLKAGGPQEQYFGPGTRLTVT.

This chain uses TRBV6-5 with TRBJ1-1; perhaps TRBD1 as D (6 bases). This CDR3 has 14 residues. Germline CDR1 MNHEY, CDR2 SVGAGI. V lost 7 bases, J lost 1 base, and 13 bases lay in between. DNA of the CDR3: TGTGCCAGCAAATACAGGGCCAAGAACACTGAAGCTTTCTTT. Residues: CASKYRAKNTEAFF.

The chain carries TRBV7-9 and TRBJ2-7; D possibly corresponds to TRBD1 (6 bases). The length of the CDR3 is 14 residues. Germline V gives CDR1 SEHNR, CDR2 FQNEAQ (reference sequence). V was pared by 5 bases and J by 2 bases, with 13 bases between. The CDR3 nucleotides are TGTGCCAGCAGCCGACAGGTCGACACCTACGAGCAGTACTTC. This translates into CASSRQVDTYEQYF.

The rearrangement links TRBV2 to TRBJ2-7, with TRBD2 as a possible D gene (6 bases). This CDR3 is built from 14 residues. Germline V gene sequence: CDR1 SNHLY, CDR2 FYNNEI. V gave up 6 bases and J gave up 5 bases, with 17 bases separating them. The CDR3, as DNA: TGTGCCAGCAGCCGACTAGAAGATGGCGACGAGCAGTACTTC. This encodes CASSRLEDGDEQYF. Using reference TRBV2 and TRBJ2-7 for the parts outside the CDR3, the full variable domain is EPEVTQTPSHQVTQMGQEVILRCVPISNHLYFYWYRQILGQKVEFLVSFYNNEISEKSEIFDDQFSVERPDGSNFTLKIRSTKLEDSAMYFCASSRLEDGDEQYFGPGTRLTVT.

The V call is TRBV10-1, the J call TRBJ2-2; 10 bases fit TRBD2. The junction had 7 bases not matched to a gene; V was cut back by 6 bases and J by 9 bases. The V gene's germline CDR1 is WNHNN and CDR2 SYGVQD (reference sequence). This CDR3 contains 14 residues. The CDR3 sequence: CASRLAGSVRELFF. CDR3 bases: TGCGCCAGCAGACTAGCGGGGTCGGTCCGGGAGCTGTTTTTT.

This sequence joins TRBV10-3 and TRBJ1-1; the match to TRBD1 covers 7 bases. The CDR3 is 15 amino acids. Germline V gene lookup returns CDR1 ENHRY and CDR2 SYGVKD. Losses at the gene ends were 2 bases for V and 2 bases for J; bases not matched to a gene: 5. For the CDR3, the DNA is TGTGCCATCAGTGAGCAGGACAGGTTAAACACTGAAGCTTTCTTT. Translated: CAISEQDRLNTEAFF.

J is TRBJ2-2 and V is TRBV5-6; D not resolved. This CDR3 spans 15 amino acids. V was shortened by 2 bases and J by 5 bases, with 13 bases between the two germline ends. The germline gives CDR1 SGHDT, CDR2 YYEEEE. The CDR3 region has the DNA TGTGCCAGCAGCTTACAGACCTTAAGGACCGGGGAGCTGTTTTTT. This encodes CASSLQTLRTGELFF.

This clone was counted a few times. The V gene is TRBV7-2, the J gene TRBJ2-7, with 8 bases aligning to TRBD1. The germline CDR1 and CDR2 sequences are SGHTA and FQGNSA. This CDR3 region has 14 residues. V trimming: 3 bases; J trimming: 2 bases; junction bases outside the gene matches: 3. The CDR3 sequence is CASSFGTGAYEQYF. The CDR3 nucleotides are TGTGCCAGCAGCTTCGGGACAGGAGCCTACGAGCAGTACTTC.

This clone has just one count. J is TRBJ1-1 and V is TRBV28; D gene uncertain. The germline V gene encodes CDR1 MDHEN and CDR2 SYDVKM. V was shortened by 7 bases and J by 7 bases, with 16 bases between the two germline ends. The CDR3 loop spans 13 amino acids. The CDR3 DNA is TGTGCCAGCACCGGGCGGAGGTTGCGTGAAGCTTTCTTT. Its translation is CASTGRRLREAFF.

The V call is TRBV4-1, the J call TRBJ2-7; the D gene is possibly TRBD1 (5 bases). The CDR3 consists of 16 residues. V lost 1 base, J lost 2 bases, and 15 bases lay in between. CDR1 and CDR2 from the germline V gene are MGHRA and YSYEKL. The CDR3 DNA is TGCGCCAGCAGCCAAGTAAGTTCCGACAGCACCTACGAGCAGTACTTC. This translates into CASSQVSSDSTYEQYF.

The chain combines TRBV9 with TRBJ2-3; D gene unclear. Trimming cost V 4 bases and J 5 bases, with 11 bases left between them. CDR3 length: 13 residues. Germline CDR1 and CDR2: SGDLS and YYNGEE. The CDR3 reads CASSSYSGDTQYF. As DNA, the CDR3 is TGTGCCAGCAGCTCATACTCCGGAGATACGCAGTATTTT.

The rearrangement joins TRBV9 to TRBJ2-2, with 8 bases matching TRBD2. The CDR3 is made up of 14 amino acids. Germline V CDR1 and CDR2: SGDLS, YYNGEE. Trimming removed 4 bases from V and 7 bases from J; junction bases left unmatched: 6. CDR3 in amino acids: CASSPGGGNGELFF. In DNA, the CDR3 is TGTGCCAGCAGCCCCGGGGGGGGTAACGGGGAGCTGTTTTTT.

The gene calls are TRBV19 and TRBJ2-6, with 7 bases lining up with TRBD1. Germline-derived CDR1 and CDR2 are LNHDA and SQIVND (reference sequence). The length of the CDR3 is 15 residues. V gave up 7 bases and J gave up 3 bases; unmatched junction bases: 6. In nucleotides, the CDR3 is TGTGCCAGTACGACAGGGAATCTTGGGGCCAACGTCCTGACTTTC. Residues: CASTTGNLGANVLTF.

The chain uses TRBV7-9 and TRBJ2-7; D not resolved. Germline lookup yields CDR1 SEHNR and CDR2 FQNEAQ (reference sequence). CDR3 length: 13 residues. Trimming stripped 2 bases from V and 2 bases from J, with 7 bases between. CDR3 residues: CASSLPLTYEQYF. CDR3 DNA: TGTGCCAGCAGCTTACCCCTAACCTACGAGCAGTACTTC.